This entry is about one TCR beta chain. Germline V lookup: CDR1 SNHLY, CDR2 FYNNEI. The CDR3 covers 13 residues. Trimming pared 8 bases from V and 8 bases from J, leaving 16 bases between. This sample is drawn from a study of CD8+ T cells in alopecia areata. Stated treatment: oral pan-JAK inhibitor, 5-10 mg twice daily. Reverse transcription of extracted RNA yielded cDNA, which provided the sequencing template. The table came from immunoSEQ multiplex PCR; TCRdb's copy has only in-frame clones and leaves some out. The table shows 150,000 to 250,000 clones, with 45% to 65% occurring only once. The rearrangement links TRBV2 to TRBJ2-4; D is perhaps TRBD1 (5 bases). The sequence was obtained from a human donor with alopecia areata. The material was CD4+ T cells sorted from blood, obtained at week 4, from a patient treated with tofacitinib. CDR3 region: CASGVGQLDIQYF. DNA for the CDR3: TGTGCCAGCGGGGTAGGACAATTAGACATTCAGTACTTC.